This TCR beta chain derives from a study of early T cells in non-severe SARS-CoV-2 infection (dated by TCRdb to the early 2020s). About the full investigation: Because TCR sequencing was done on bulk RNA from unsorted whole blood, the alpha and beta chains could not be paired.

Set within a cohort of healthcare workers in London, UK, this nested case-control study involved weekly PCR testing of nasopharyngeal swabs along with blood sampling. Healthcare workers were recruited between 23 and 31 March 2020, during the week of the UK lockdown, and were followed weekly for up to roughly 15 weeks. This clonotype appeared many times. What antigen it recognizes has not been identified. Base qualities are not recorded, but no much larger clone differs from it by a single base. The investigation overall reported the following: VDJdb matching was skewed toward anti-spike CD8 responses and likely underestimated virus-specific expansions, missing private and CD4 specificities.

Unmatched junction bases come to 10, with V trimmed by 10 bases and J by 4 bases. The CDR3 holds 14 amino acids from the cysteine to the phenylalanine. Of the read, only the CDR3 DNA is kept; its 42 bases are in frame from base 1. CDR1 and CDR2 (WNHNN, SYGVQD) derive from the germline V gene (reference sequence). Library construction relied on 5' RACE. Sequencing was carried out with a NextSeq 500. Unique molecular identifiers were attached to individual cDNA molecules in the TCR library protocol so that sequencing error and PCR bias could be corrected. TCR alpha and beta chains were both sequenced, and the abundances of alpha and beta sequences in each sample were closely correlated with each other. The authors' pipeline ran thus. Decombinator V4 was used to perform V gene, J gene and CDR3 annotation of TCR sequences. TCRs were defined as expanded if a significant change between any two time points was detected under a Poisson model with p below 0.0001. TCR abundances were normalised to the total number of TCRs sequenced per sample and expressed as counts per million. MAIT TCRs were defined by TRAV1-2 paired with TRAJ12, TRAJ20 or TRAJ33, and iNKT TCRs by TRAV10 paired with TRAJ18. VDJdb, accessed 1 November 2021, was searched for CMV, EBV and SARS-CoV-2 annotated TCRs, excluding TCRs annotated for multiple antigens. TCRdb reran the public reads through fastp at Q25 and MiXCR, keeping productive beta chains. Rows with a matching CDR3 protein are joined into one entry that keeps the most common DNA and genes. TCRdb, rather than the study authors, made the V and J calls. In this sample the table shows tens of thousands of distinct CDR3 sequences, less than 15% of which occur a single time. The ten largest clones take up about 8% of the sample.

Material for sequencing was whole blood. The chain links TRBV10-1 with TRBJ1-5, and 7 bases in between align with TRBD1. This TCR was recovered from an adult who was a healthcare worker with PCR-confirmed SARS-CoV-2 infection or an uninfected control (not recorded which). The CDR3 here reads CATPAPQGNQPQHF. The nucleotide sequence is TGCGCCACCCCAGCTCCACAGGGGAATCAGCCCCAGCATTTT.